Listed below are T cell receptor beta chains from one sample, sequenced in a study of radiotherapy plus CTLA-4 blockade in lung cancer. Some clones are missing from TCRdb's copy, which holds only in-frame ones; the method was immunoSEQ multiplex PCR. Among roughly 48,000 clones listed, approximately 78% were seen once. Source: peripheral blood, taken from a patient treated with radiotherapy plus ipilimumab. The source is a human donor with non-small cell lung cancer who had stable disease on radiotherapy plus ipilimumab. The CDR3 runs from the conserved cysteine through the conserved F or W. D genes are given only for firm matches. Size tells how often a clone was seen (once, few, many) or the class of an expanded clone, and some rows leave it out.

D gene	clone size	V gene	J gene	CDR3 DNA	CDR3 protein
-	-	TRBV11-2	TRBJ2-6	TGTGCCAGCAGTTATAGAGCCGGTTTCTCTGGGGCCAACGTCCTGACTTTC	CASSYRAGFSGANVLTF
TRBD2	-	TRBV28	TRBJ2-5	TGTGCCAGCAGTGGGGGGGTAGCGAGGGTCCAAGAGACCCAGTACTTC	CASSGGVARVQETQYF
-	-	TRBV10-2	TRBJ2-1	TGCGCCAGCAGTGAGTCGACGGCTAGCAGGCAGTTCTTC	CASSESTASRQFF
TRBD1	-	TRBV4-1	TRBJ2-3	TGCGCCAGCAGCCAATACGGACAGGTCACAGATACGCAGTATTTT	CASSQYGQVTDTQYF
-	-	TRBV6-6	TRBJ2-7	TGTGCCAGCAGTTACTCGGAGGGAGAGCAGTACTTC	CASSYSEGEQYF
TRBD2	few	TRBV7-6	TRBJ2-5	TGTGCCAGCAGTTGGACTAGCGGGACGGAGACCCAGTACTTC	CASSWTSGTETQYF
TRBD2	-	TRBV19	TRBJ2-1	TGTGCCACGAACACGGGCGGGAGAATTGTCGAGCAGTTCTTC	CATNTGGRIVEQFF
-	-	TRBV5-6	TRBJ1-5	TGTGCCAGCAGCACTAGGCGGGGGGTTGGGGGTGGTGGCAATCAGCCCCAGCATTTT	CASSTRRGVGGGGNQPQHF
TRBD1	-	TRBV28	TRBJ2-5	TGTGCCAGCAGTTTCCCCACAGGGGGCGAAGGGGAGCAGTACTTC	CASSFPTGGEGEQYF
TRBD2	-	TRBV10-3	TRBJ2-7	TGTGCCATCAGTGAGGGACTAGCGGGACCCGAGCAGTACTTC	CAISEGLAGPEQYF
TRBD2	-	TRBV6-1	TRBJ2-7	TGTGCCAGCAGTTGGGGGGGACTCATCTCCTACGAGCAGTACTTC	CASSWGGLISYEQYF
TRBD1	-	TRBV10-1	TRBJ1-2	TGCGCCAGCAGCCCTACCAGGGGGGGCTACACCTTC	CASSPTRGGYTF
-	-	TRBV7-7	TRBJ2-6	TGTGCCAGCAGTCCGACAGGACCCTCTGGGGCCAACGTCCTGACTTTC	CASSPTGPSGANVLTF
TRBD2	once	TRBV7-2	TRBJ2-7	TGTGCCAGCAGCGCAATGGCGGGGGGTCTTGGAGGGGAGCAGTACTTC	CASSAMAGGLGGEQYF
-	-	TRBV29-1	TRBJ1-2	TGCAGCGTTGAATTCAGGGTAAATGGCTACACCTTC	CSVEFRVNGYTF
-	-	TRBV5-5	TRBJ2-1	TGTGCCAGCAGCCCCTCGTGGCGGTACAATGAGCAGTTCTTC	CASSPSWRYNEQFF
-	-	TRBV28	TRBJ2-7	TGTGCCAGCAGTTTCCAACCCCACTTTTCCTACGAGCAGTACTTC	CASSFQPHFSYEQYF
-	-	TRBV28	TRBJ2-7	TGTGCCAGCAGTTGGGTACAGGGCTCCTACGAGCAGTACTTC	CASSWVQGSYEQYF
-	-	TRBV27	TRBJ2-1	TGTGCCAGCAGTTTATCGGGCGTCTCCTACAATGAGCAGTTCTTC	CASSLSGVSYNEQFF
TRBD1	-	TRBV7-2	TRBJ2-2	TGTGCCAGCAGCCCCGTAGGGGGCGCAAGCACCGGGGAGCTGTTTTTT	CASSPVGGASTGELFF
TRBD2	few	TRBV2	TRBJ2-7	TGTGCCAGCAGTGAATACGGTCCGACTAGCGGATCCTACGAGCAGTACTTC	CASSEYGPTSGSYEQYF
TRBD2	-	TRBV29-1	TRBJ2-1	TGCAGCGTCCTCTCCGGGACTAGCGGGAGGAATGAGCAGTTCTTC	CSVLSGTSGRNEQFF
TRBD2	-	TRBV4-2	TRBJ2-1	TGTGCCAGCAGCCAAGACGTGCCCAGCGGGAACAATGAGCAGTTCTTC	CASSQDVPSGNNEQFF
-	-	TRBV2	TRBJ2-7	TGTGCCAGCAGTGAGGACTACCCAAGAACCTACGAGCAGTACTTC	CASSEDYPRTYEQYF
-	-	TRBV7-2	TRBJ2-3	TGTGCCAGCAGCTCCAGTGGGCAGGGGACAGATACGCAGTATTTT	CASSSSGQGTDTQYF
-	-	TRBV18	TRBJ2-1	TGTGCCAGCTCAGACAGGCCCTACAATGAGCAGTTCTTC	CASSDRPYNEQFF
-	once	TRBV27	TRBJ2-1	TGTGCCAGCAGTGTGATCGGGAATGAGCAGTTCTTC	CASSVIGNEQFF
TRBD1	-	TRBV28	TRBJ2-7	TGTGCCACCCGTCTGGGACAGGGAAAAAGAACCTACGAGCAGTACTTC	CATRLGQGKRTYEQYF
TRBD2	-	TRBV7-2	TRBJ2-3	TGTGCCAGCAGCTTAACTAGCGGAAGCACAGATACGCAGTATTTT	CASSLTSGSTDTQYF
-	-	TRBV10-1	TRBJ1-6	TGCGCCAGCAGCGTTGGAACAGGTAAGTCCTATAATTCACCCCTCCACTTT	CASSVGTGKSYNSPLHF
TRBD1	-	TRBV18	TRBJ2-7	TGTGCCAGCTCACCGGCAGGGGGCTACGAGCAGTACTTC	CASSPAGGYEQYF
TRBD2	-	TRBV6-4	TRBJ2-7	TGTGCCAGCAGCCCGACTAGCGGGAGCCCCTACGAGCAGTACTTC	CASSPTSGSPYEQYF
TRBD1	-	TRBV6-1	TRBJ2-7	TGTGCCAGCAGACAGGGGCCAACCTCCTACGAGCAGTACTTC	CASRQGPTSYEQYF
-	few	TRBV6-5	TRBJ1-2	TGTGCCAGCAGTTACTCAGCCAACTATGGCTACACCTTC	CASSYSANYGYTF
TRBD1	-	TRBV2	TRBJ2-2	TGTGCCAGCACGGACAGGGGATCGAACACCGGGGAGCTGTTTTTT	CASTDRGSNTGELFF
TRBD1	-	TRBV5-1	TRBJ2-2	TGCGCCAGCAGCCCGGGACAGGGGGCGTGGGGGACCGGGGAGCTGTTTTTT	CASSPGQGAWGTGELFF
-	-	TRBV1	TRBJ2-4	TGCACCAGCAGCCAACCTCGCAGTAGAAATGGACTGGGAGCCAAAAACATTCAGTACTTC	CTSSQPRSRNGLGAKNIQYF